Below are 20 T cell receptor beta chains sequenced from a single sample in a study of long-term antiretroviral therapy in people with HIV. Samples were assayed with immunoSEQ v3.0 at survey level. Assay: immunoSEQ multiplex PCR; the TCRdb copy retains only in-frame clones and omits some. The sample records some 20,000 clones, about four fifths being singletons. Source: unsorted PBMCs, taken approximately 6.2 years after starting antiretroviral therapy. Source of these receptors: a man aged 25-40 years with HIV.

The rearrangement links TRBV4-1 to TRBJ1-5; D call uncertain. V lost 1 base to trimming and J lost 3 bases, with 7 bases between them. Germline V gene data show CDR1 as MGHRA and CDR2 as YSYEKL. CDR3 length: 14 amino acids. CDR3 nucleotide sequence: TGCGCCAGCAGCCAAGTACAGACCAATCAGCCCCAGCATTTT. This translates into CASSQVQTNQPQHF.

CDR3: CASSLGAGGSYNEQFF. DNA of the CDR3: TGTGCCAGCAGCTTAGGGGCCGGGGGCTCCTACAATGAGCAGTTCTTC. This chain links TRBV11-3 with TRBJ2-1; TRBD2 might be the D (6 bases). V was cut by 1 base and J by 0 bases, with 10 bases left in between. This CDR3 is 16 amino acids long. Germline V gene sequence: CDR1 SGHNT, CDR2 YENEEA.

V is TRBV29-1 and J is TRBJ1-2; D is ambiguous. CDR1 and CDR2 from the germline V gene are SQVTM and ANQGSEA. The CDR3 contains 13 residues. The V gene lost 5 bases and the J gene lost 4 bases, with 14 bases spanning the gap. The CDR3 region is CSVYNRLSYGYTF. In nucleotides, the CDR3 is TGCAGCGTTTATAACAGATTATCCTATGGCTACACCTTC.

This clone is labeled medium-sized (0.01 to 0.1%). This chain uses TRBV10-3 with TRBJ1-1; D is possibly TRBD1 (5 bases). The V end was cut by 2 bases, the J end by 5 bases, with 6 bases between. Per germline, CDR1 ENHRY and CDR2 SYGVKD. The CDR3 consists of 12 residues. The CDR3: CAISEGTTEAFF. The CDR3 DNA reads TGTGCCATCAGTGAGGGGACTACTGAAGCTTTCTTT.

V gene TRBV19 combines with J gene TRBJ2-3; tentative D call: TRBD2 (6 bases). Germline V gene lookup returns CDR1 LNHDA and CDR2 SQIVND (reference sequence). V lost 9 bases, J lost 0 bases, and 22 bases lay in between. This CDR3 spans 17 amino acids. The CDR3 spells CASREGREYISTDTQYF. The DNA for the CDR3 is TGTGCCAGCCGAGAAGGGCGGGAATACATCAGCACAGATACGCAGTATTTT.

The chain recombines TRBV9 with TRBJ2-3; tentative D call: TRBD1 (6 bases). Per the germline V gene, CDR1 is SGDLS and CDR2 is YYNGEE. The CDR3 totals 16 residues. Between the trimmed V and J ends, which lost 0 bases and 6 bases, there was a span of 17 bases. Here the CDR3 reads CASSVGRGEDWDTQYF. CDR3 nucleotides: TGTGCCAGCAGCGTAGGCAGGGGAGAAGATTGGGATACGCAGTATTTT.

The chain recombines TRBV2 with TRBJ1-4, with D unresolved. With 6 bases removed from V and 6 bases from J, the gap between germline ends came to 8 bases. CDR3 size: 12 residues. From germline, CDR1 is SNHLY and CDR2 FYNNEI. CDR3 DNA sequence: TGTGCCAGCAGGGAGAAGCATGAAAAACTGTTTTTT. Protein: CASREKHEKLFF. Drawing the rest from reference TRBV2 and TRBJ1-4, the complete variable domain is EPEVTQTPSHQVTQMGQEVILRCVPISNHLYFYWYRQILGQKVEFLVSFYNNEISEKSEIFDDQFSVERPDGSNFTLKIRSTKLEDSAMYFCASREKHEKLFFGSGTQLSVL.

This clone was observed once. The J gene is TRBJ2-1, the V gene TRBV5-1; TRBD2 agrees at 9 bases. With 4 bases clipped from V and 15 bases from J, the junction kept 17 bases outside the gene matches. The germline CDR1 and CDR2 sequences are SGHRS and YFSETQ. The CDR3 is made up of 15 amino acids. CDR3 residues: CASSNEGVSGGEGFF. CDR3 nucleotides: TGCGCCAGCAGCAATGAAGGGGTTAGCGGGGGCGAGGGGTTCTTC.

This clone was seen only once. The chain has TRBV5-1 and TRBJ2-2; 9 bases match TRBD1. Germline-derived CDR1 and CDR2 are SGHRS and YFSETQ. CDR3 length: 16 residues. The V gene end was trimmed by 4 bases and the J gene end by 3 bases; junction bases not matched to a gene: 7. CDR3 sequence: CASSLRRTGDTGELFF. The DNA for the CDR3 is TGCGCCAGCAGCCTTCGTCGGACAGGGGACACCGGGGAGCTGTTTTTT. Full variable domain (remainder filled in from reference TRBV5-1 and TRBJ2-2): KAGVTQTPRYLIKTRGQQVTLSCSPISGHRSVSWYQQTPGQGLQFLFEYFSETQRNKGNFPGRFSGRQFSNSRSEMNVSTLELGDSALYLCASSLRRTGDTGELFFGEGSRLTVL.

The V and J genes are TRBV18 and TRBJ2-1, with TRBD2 matching 11 bases. Trimming took 2 bases from V and 7 from J; bases not matched to a gene: 4. The germline CDR1 and CDR2 sequences are KGHSH and LQKENI. The CDR3 has 15 residues. CDR3 region: CASSPAGTSGNEQFF. CDR3 nucleotide sequence: TGTGCCAGCTCACCAGCGGGGACTAGCGGAAATGAGCAGTTCTTC.

This sequence joins TRBV5-4 and TRBJ1-2, with D possibly matching TRBD1 (5 bases). This CDR3 is 14 amino acids long. Germline loops: CDR1 SGHNT, CDR2 YYREEE (reference sequence). Between the trimmed V and J ends, which lost 5 bases and 3 bases, there was a span of 14 bases. The CDR3 protein is CASRPGTDDYGYTF. CDR3 sequence (DNA): TGTGCCAGCAGGCCCGGGACGGATGACTATGGCTACACCTTC.

The V and J genes are TRBV28 and TRBJ2-5; 9 bases align to TRBD2. V lost 7 bases to trimming and J lost 4 bases; unmatched junction nucleotides: 10. The CDR3 runs to 15 residues. Germline V CDR1 and CDR2: MDHEN, SYDVKM. In nucleotides, the CDR3 is TGTGCCAGCATTATAGCGGGAGTCTCAGGAGAGACCCAGTACTTC. The encoded protein is CASIIAGVSGETQYF.

V is TRBV27 and J is TRBJ1-4; D gene uncertain. The V end was cut by 1 base, the J end by 8 bases, with 5 bases between. This CDR3 region has 12 residues. CDR1 and CDR2 (germline): MNHEY, SMNVEV (reference sequence). CDR3: CASSLWNEKLFF. DNA of the CDR3: TGTGCCAGCAGTTTATGGAACGAAAAACTGTTTTTT.

V usage is TRBV9 and J usage is TRBJ2-7; D unclear. CDR3 size: 15 residues. V lost 0 bases, J lost 3 bases, and 13 bases lay in between. Germline values: CDR1 SGDLS, CDR2 YYNGEE. CDR3: CASSVDGTQLYEQYF. As DNA, the CDR3 is TGTGCCAGCAGCGTAGACGGAACCCAACTCTACGAGCAGTACTTC.

The rearrangement joins TRBV28 to TRBJ2-3; TRBD2 aligns across 8 bases. Germline V gene lookup returns CDR1 MDHEN and CDR2 SYDVKM. J was trimmed by 3 bases and V by 5 bases; bases with no gene match: 10. The length of the CDR3 is 16 residues. The CDR3 reads CASSKPAAGVTDTQYF. CDR3 in DNA: TGTGCCAGCAGTAAACCCGCAGCGGGAGTAACAGATACGCAGTATTTT.

J is TRBJ2-1 and V is TRBV13; TRBD2 matches at 11 bases. From germline, CDR1 is PRHDT and CDR2 FYEKMQ (reference sequence). The CDR3 sequence is 15 residues long. J was trimmed by 3 bases and V by 3 bases; bases with no gene match: 1. The CDR3 DNA reads as TGTGCCAGCAGCTTTACTAGCGGGGGCTACAATGAGCAGTTCTTC. This encodes CASSFTSGGYNEQFF.

The CDR3 loop is CASTSTASGGSGTYEQYF. The CDR3 nucleotides are TGCGCCAGCACCTCAACCGCGAGCGGGGGTTCCGGAACCTACGAGCAGTACTTC. V gene TRBV5-1 combines with J gene TRBJ2-7, with 8 bases aligning to TRBD2. Looked up from germline, CDR1 is SGHRS and CDR2 is YFSETQ. J gave up 2 bases and V 6 bases, and 19 bases lay outside the gene matches. The CDR3 totals 18 residues.

The CDR3 DNA reads as TGTGCCAGCTCCCGGCCGGACAGGCCCGAGCAGTACTTC. Translating it yields CASSRPDRPEQYF. V gene TRBV27 combines with J gene TRBJ2-7; 7 bases agree with TRBD1. The CDR3 totals 13 residues. In germline, CDR1 is MNHEY, CDR2 SMNVEV (reference sequence). V gave up 8 bases and J gave up 6 bases; unmatched junction bases: 10.

The chain joins TRBV5-1 to TRBJ2-2; TRBD2 matches at 8 bases. V was pared by 0 bases and J by 7 bases, with 5 bases of the junction left unmatched. This CDR3 contains 15 residues. The V gene's germline CDR1 is SGHRS and CDR2 YFSETQ. CDR3 bases: TGCGCCAGCAGCTTGGCCTTAGCGGGAAGCGGGGAGCTGTTTTTT. Residues: CASSLALAGSGELFF.

The gene calls are TRBV15 and TRBJ1-5; the D gene is possibly TRBD1 (5 bases). The V gene's germline CDR1 is LNHNV and CDR2 YYDKDF (reference sequence). V lost 5 bases, J lost 4 bases, and 18 bases lay in between. The CDR3 loop spans 16 amino acids. The CDR3 DNA reads as TGTGCCACCAGCTCCCCGGGGGGACTGTTGAATCAGCCCCAGCATTTT. It yields the protein CATSSPGGLLNQPQHF.